These 29 T cell receptor beta chains were sequenced from one sample in a study of cytomegalovirus exposure and HLA in healthy donors. PCR involved 60 Vbeta and 13 Jbeta primers. Sequencing was performed with immunoSEQ multiplex PCR; in TCRdb, only in-frame clones are kept and a portion is missing. The sample has 150,000 or so clones, over 65% seen once. The sequenced sample was PBMCs. These receptors all come from a man in his forties or fifties in good health and CMV-seropositive.

There are a few counts of this clone. The rearrangement joins TRBV7-3 to TRBJ2-2, with 11 bases lining up with TRBD1. From germline, CDR1 is SGHTA and CDR2 FQGTGA. The CDR3 totals 18 residues. V lost 4 bases, J lost 5 bases, and 12 bases stayed unmatched. The CDR3 region has the DNA TGTGCCAGCAGCTCCCGGGACAGGGGGTTCGGGAGAACCGGGGAGCTGTTTTTT. This sequence encodes CASSSRDRGFGRTGELFF.

The chain uses TRBV5-4 and TRBJ2-1; 13 bases agree with TRBD2. CDR1 is SGHNT, CDR2 YYREEE, per germline (reference sequence). This CDR3 is 15 amino acids long. J lost 9 bases, V lost 4 bases, and 7 bases had no gene match. CDR3 sequence: CASSSGTSGKTEQFF. For the CDR3, the DNA is TGTGCCAGCAGCAGCGGGACTAGCGGGAAAACTGAGCAGTTCTTC.

The rearrangement joins TRBV7-3 to TRBJ2-3; 13 bases are shared with TRBD2. This CDR3 is 15 amino acids long. V shed 5 bases and J 6 bases; nucleotides not matched to a gene: 5. The germline CDR1 and CDR2 sequences are SGHTA and FQGTGA. The CDR3 nucleotides read TGTGCCAGCAGCCCACGGACTAGCGGGAGTGATACGCAGTATTTT. It codes for CASSPRTSGSDTQYF.

The chain combines TRBV7-5 with TRBJ2-1; the table names TRBD2, a call not compared with the DNA. TRBV7-5 is listed as a pseudogene. CDR3 length: 14 amino acids. The CDR3 is CASSLSGRVDEQFF. The CDR3 DNA is TGTGCCAGCAGCCTTAGCGGGAGGGTCGATGAGCAGTTCTTC.

The J gene is TRBJ1-2, the V gene TRBV9, with D unclear. Germline loops: CDR1 SGDLS, CDR2 YYNGEE. V was clipped by 0 bases and J by 8 bases, with 17 bases between them. This CDR3 region has 15 residues. The CDR3 here is CASSVDPGWREGYTF. CDR3 sequence (DNA): TGTGCCAGCAGCGTAGACCCCGGTTGGCGGGAAGGCTACACCTTC.

This rearrangement joins TRBV7-2 to TRBJ2-5; D uncertain. Deletions cut 8 bases from V and 1 base from J, with 14 bases between. CDR1 SGHTA and CDR2 FQGNSA come from the germline V gene. This CDR3 is built from 14 residues. The CDR3 DNA reads TGTGCCAGCGGCCCCTGGCAGGCCCAAGAGACCCAGTACTTC. Its protein is CASGPWQAQETQYF.

The chain carries TRBV4-1 and TRBJ2-1; D gene ambiguous. V lost 3 bases and J lost 3, with 12 bases in between. This CDR3 is 15 amino acids long. Germline CDR1 and CDR2: MGHRA and YSYEKL. Here the CDR3 reads CASSHENSLYNEQFF. The CDR3 DNA sequence: TGCGCCAGCAGCCATGAGAACTCCCTCTACAATGAGCAGTTCTTC.

CDR3 loop: CASSPWGETEAFF. The CDR3 DNA is TGTGCCAGCAGCCCTTGGGGGGAGACTGAAGCTTTCTTT. The V and J genes are TRBV7-9 and TRBJ1-1, with TRBD1 as a possible D gene (5 bases). CDR3 length: 13 residues. Trimming cost V 5 bases and J 5 bases, with 12 bases left between them. Looked up from germline, CDR1 is SEHNR and CDR2 is FQNEAQ (reference sequence).

This chain joins TRBV19 and TRBJ2-4, with a tentative D call TRBD1 (6 bases). This CDR3 is 16 amino acids long. The V end was cut by 4 bases, the J end by 1 base, with 14 bases between. CDR1 is LNHDA, CDR2 SQIVND, per germline (reference sequence). CDR3 loop: CASSRDTSLAKNIQYF. The CDR3 region has the DNA TGTGCCAGTAGTAGGGACACTTCTCTGGCCAAAAACATTCAGTACTTC. Filled out from reference TRBV19 and TRBJ2-4, the complete variable domain reads DGGITQSPKYLFRKEGQNVTLSCEQNLNHDAMYWYRQDPGQGLRLIYYSQIVNDFQKGDIAEGYSVSREKKESFPLTVTSAQKNPTAFYLCASSRDTSLAKNIQYFGAGTRLSVL.

The V gene is TRBV28, the J gene TRBJ2-7; a weak D match, TRBD2 (6 bases). The CDR3 consists of 13 residues. The germline V and J ends were trimmed by 8 bases and 2 bases, with 13 bases remaining between them. Germline V gene lookup returns CDR1 MDHEN and CDR2 SYDVKM. CDR3 in DNA: TGTGCCAGCGGGAGGATGCTAACCTACGAGCAGTACTTC. Its protein is CASGRMLTYEQYF.

V usage is TRBV5-1 and J usage is TRBJ2-7; unclear D gene. With 0 bases removed from V and 2 bases from J, the gap between germline ends came to 6 bases. CDR3 length: 13 amino acids. CDR1 is SGHRS and CDR2 is YFSETQ in the germline V gene. Here the CDR3 reads CASSLDSPYEQYF. The CDR3 nucleotides read TGCGCCAGCAGCTTGGACAGCCCCTACGAGCAGTACTTC.

The chain uses TRBV9 and TRBJ2-5, with 9 bases identical to TRBD2. The CDR3 has 16 residues. J gave up 5 bases and V 4 bases, and 12 bases lay outside the gene matches. CDR1 and CDR2 (germline): SGDLS, YYNGEE. CDR3 in DNA: TGTGCCAGCAGCCCATCCAGGGGCGGGAGGGGGGAGACCCAGTACTTC. This translates into CASSPSRGGRGETQYF.

The rearrangement uses TRBV4-1 and TRBJ2-5; 13 bases map to TRBD2. The CDR3 is 17 amino acids. CDR1 MGHRA and CDR2 YSYEKL come from the germline V gene. Germline trimming cut 4 bases from V and 3 bases from J; bases unmatched to any gene: 8. CDR3 sequence reads: CASSRWGLAGPKETQYF. CDR3 sequence (DNA): TGCGCCAGCAGCCGCTGGGGACTAGCGGGACCTAAAGAGACCCAGTACTTC.

The gene calls are TRBV5-1 and TRBJ2-5, with D perhaps matching TRBD2 (6 bases). V was clipped by 2 bases and J by 4 bases, with 9 bases between them. There are 13 residues in the CDR3. Germline V lookup: CDR1 SGHRS, CDR2 YFSETQ. The chain's CDR3 is CASSFNGGETQYF. The CDR3 coding sequence is TGCGCCAGCAGCTTCAACGGGGGAGAGACCCAGTACTTC.

The chain uses TRBV10-3 and TRBJ1-2; TRBD1 aligns across 9 bases. This CDR3 region has 13 residues. Germline CDR1 reads ENHRY; CDR2 reads SYGVKD. V lost 8 bases, J lost 8 bases, and 9 bases stayed unmatched. CDR3 loop: CAIRGRTGGGYTF. The CDR3 nucleotides read TGTGCCATCCGGGGGCGCACAGGGGGCGGCTACACCTTC.

A note on this clone: A read error may produce the germline difference seen at one junction end. The J gene is TRBJ2-7, the V gene TRBV7-9; tentatively, D is TRBD2 (6 bases). The germline CDR1 and CDR2 sequences are SEHNR and FQNEAQ (reference sequence). There are 17 residues in the CDR3. The CDR3 here is CSSSLLSPSEGLNEQYF. The CDR3 DNA reads as TGTTCCAGCAGCTTATTGTCCCCATCGGAGGGCCTAAACGAGCAGTACTTC.

This sequence joins TRBV7-2 and TRBJ2-2, with D perhaps TRBD2 (6 bases). Germline lookup yields CDR1 SGHTA and CDR2 FQGNSA. This CDR3 has 15 residues. Trimming pared 3 bases from V and 4 bases from J, leaving 12 bases between. The CDR3 sequence is CASSFRDFTTGELFF. DNA of the CDR3: TGTGCCAGCAGCTTTCGGGACTTTACCACCGGGGAGCTGTTTTTT.

CDR3 region: CASSEGGRNEQFF. DNA of the CDR3: TGCGCCAGCAGTGAAGGTGGGCGCAATGAGCAGTTCTTC. This chain links TRBV10-1 with TRBJ2-1; no clear D gene. V lost 3 bases and J lost 6, with 9 bases in between. Germline V gives CDR1 WNHNN, CDR2 SYGVQD (reference sequence). This CDR3 has 13 amino acids.

The rearrangement joins TRBV10-3 to TRBJ2-1, with 12 bases aligning to TRBD2. V gave up 8 bases and J gave up 4 bases; unmatched junction bases: 9. CDR1 ENHRY and CDR2 SYGVKD come from the germline V gene. The CDR3 contains 16 residues. The CDR3 bases are TGTGCCATCGATTCTAGCGGGAGGGGTTCTTACAATGAGCAGTTCTTC. It translates to CAIDSSGRGSYNEQFF.

The chain links TRBV11-2 to TRBJ1-6, with 8 bases that match TRBD1. The CDR3 totals 14 residues. The V gene's germline CDR1 is SGHAT and CDR2 FQNNGV. The V gene end was trimmed by 5 bases and the J gene end by 7 bases; junction bases not matched to a gene: 4. The CDR3, as DNA: TGTGCCAGCAGCCCCCGGACAGGGAATTCACCCCTCCACTTT. The encoded protein is CASSPRTGNSPLHF. Full variable domain (outside the CDR3, taken from reference TRBV11-2 and TRBJ1-6): EAGVAQSPRYKIIEKRQSVAFWCNPISGHATLYWYQQILGQGPKLLIQFQNNGVVDDSQLPKDRFSAERLKGVDSTLKIQPAKLEDSAVYLCASSPRTGNSPLHFGNGTRLTVT.

The chain employs TRBV7-3 and TRBJ2-1; 7 bases line up with TRBD1. With V trimmed by 4 bases and J by 6 bases, 6 bases remained unmatched. Germline CDR1 and CDR2: SGHTA and FQGTGA. The CDR3 length is 14 residues. The chain's CDR3 is CASSSDRLSNEQFF. CDR3 DNA sequence: TGTGCCAGCAGCTCGGACAGGTTGTCCAATGAGCAGTTCTTC.

The chain recombines TRBV9 with TRBJ2-2, with D tentatively TRBD1 (7 bases). Germline assignment: CDR1 SGDLS and CDR2 YYNGEE. V lost 4 bases and J lost 6, with 10 bases in between. The CDR3 covers 13 residues. In DNA, the CDR3 is TGTGCCAGCAGCCGGGGGACAGCCGGGGAGCTGTTTTTT. It translates to CASSRGTAGELFF.

This clone was observed a handful of times. The rearrangement joins TRBV27 to TRBJ2-7, with TRBD2 matching over 8 bases. Per the germline V gene, CDR1 is MNHEY and CDR2 is SMNVEV (reference sequence). V shed 6 bases and J 1 base; nucleotides not matched to a gene: 8. The CDR3 is 15 residues long. CDR3 residues: CASRSGLASSYEQYF. The DNA of the CDR3 is TGTGCCAGCAGGTCAGGACTAGCCTCTTCCTACGAGCAGTACTTC.

The CDR3 sequence is CASSLSGGVYEEKLFF. The CDR3 DNA is TGTGCCAGCAGCTTGAGCGGAGGAGTATATGAGGAAAAACTGTTTTTT. The genes are TRBV5-6 and TRBJ1-4; unclear D gene. V lost 1 base, J lost 8 bases, and 18 bases lay in between. Per germline, CDR1 SGHDT and CDR2 YYEEEE. The CDR3 is made up of 16 amino acids.

The rearrangement uses TRBV7-9 and TRBJ2-3; 11 bases are a match to TRBD2. The V segment lost 4 bases and the J segment 6 bases; nucleotides outside the gene matches: 6. The CDR3 extends over 15 amino acids. Germline lookup yields CDR1 SEHNR and CDR2 FQNEAQ (reference sequence). The chain's CDR3 is CASSSVGLAVDTQYF. CDR3 in DNA: TGTGCCAGCAGCTCTGTGGGACTAGCGGTTGATACGCAGTATTTT.

The rearrangement uses TRBV7-9 and TRBJ2-7, with a tentative D call TRBD2 (6 bases). This CDR3 contains 13 residues. The germline gives CDR1 SEHNR, CDR2 FQNEAQ (reference sequence). V lost 8 bases and J lost 2, with 13 bases in between. The CDR3 loop reads CASAGGHPYEQYF. CDR3 sequence (DNA): TGTGCCAGCGCCGGAGGGCACCCCTACGAGCAGTACTTC. The complete variable domain, with remaining parts taken from reference TRBV7-9 and TRBJ2-7, reads DTGVSQNPRHKITKRGQNVTFRCDPISEHNRLYWYRQTLGQGPEFLTYFQNEAQLEKSRLLSDRFSAERPKGSFSTLEIQRTEQGDSAMYLCASAGGHPYEQYFGPGTRLTVT.

As to this clone: At one of its ends the junction is not consistent with the germline gene, which may arise from a read error. V gene TRBV7-9 combines with J gene TRBJ1-4, with 7 positions matching TRBD1. This CDR3 spans 16 amino acids. Per the germline V gene, CDR1 is SEHNR and CDR2 is FQNEAQ (reference sequence). The CDR3: CSSSLNRGASNEKLFF. The CDR3 DNA sequence: TGTTCCAGCAGCTTAAACAGGGGAGCGTCTAATGAAAAACTGTTTTTT.

This rearrangement joins TRBV5-1 to TRBJ2-2; 9 bases are a match to TRBD1. The germline CDR1 and CDR2 sequences are SGHRS and YFSETQ. Trimming cost V 5 bases and J 4 bases; bases outside gene matches: 3. The CDR3 extends over 14 amino acids. CDR3 DNA: TGCGCCAGCAGACCGGACAGGGGCACCGGGGAGCTGTTTTTT. It encodes CASRPDRGTGELFF.

V gene TRBV19 combines with J gene TRBJ2-7; TRBD1 might be the D (5 bases). The germline V gene has CDR1 LNHDA and CDR2 SQIVND (reference sequence). The V gene lost 5 bases and the J gene lost 4 bases, with 18 bases spanning the gap. The CDR3 consists of 15 residues. The CDR3, as DNA: TGTGCCAGTAGTCCCACCCCCCAGGGATCGTACGAGCAGTACTTC. As protein: CASSPTPQGSYEQYF.